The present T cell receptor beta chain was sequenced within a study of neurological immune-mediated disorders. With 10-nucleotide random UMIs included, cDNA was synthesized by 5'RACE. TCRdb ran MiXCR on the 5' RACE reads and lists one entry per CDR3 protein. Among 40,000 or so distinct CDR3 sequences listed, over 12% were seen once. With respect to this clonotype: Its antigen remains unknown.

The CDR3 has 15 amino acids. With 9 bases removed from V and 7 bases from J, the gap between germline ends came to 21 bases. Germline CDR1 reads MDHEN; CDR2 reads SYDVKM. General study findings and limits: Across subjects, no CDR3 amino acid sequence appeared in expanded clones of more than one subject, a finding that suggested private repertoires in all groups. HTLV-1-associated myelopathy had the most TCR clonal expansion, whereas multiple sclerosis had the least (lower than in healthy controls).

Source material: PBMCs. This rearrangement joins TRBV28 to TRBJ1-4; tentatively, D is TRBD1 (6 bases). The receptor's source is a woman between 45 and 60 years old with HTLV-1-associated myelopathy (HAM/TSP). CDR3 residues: CASSPGDKGFEKLFF. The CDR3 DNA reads TGTGCCAGTAGTCCCGGGGACAAGGGATTTGAAAAACTGTTTTTT.